This passage covers 28 T cell receptor beta chains from one sample sequenced in a study of CD8 T cells in ankylosing spondylitis. TCRdb called the 5' RACE reads again in MiXCR, with one record for every CDR3 protein. The table lists around 300,000 distinct CDR3 sequences, 20% to 25% of them singletons. The sample consisted of blood, either unsorted or a sorted T cell fraction (not recorded which). These receptors originate from a female donor with ankylosing spondylitis or in good health (not recorded which).

This CDR3 reads CASKRGSSYEQYF. Here the CDR3 DNA reads TGTGCCAGCAAACGGGGGAGTTCCTACGAGCAGTACTTC. V is TRBV12-3 or TRBV12-4 and J is TRBJ2-7; D is perhaps TRBD2 (6 bases). Trimming took off 7 bases at V and 1 base at J, with 11 bases between the two ends. The length of the CDR3 is 13 residues.

This clonotype has just a few counts. This sequence joins TRBV6-1 and TRBJ2-3; D perhaps matches TRBD2 (6 bases). The V and J ends lost 3 bases and 0 bases respectively, with 10 bases between them. The CDR3 covers 15 residues. CDR1 MNHNS and CDR2 SASEGT come from the germline V gene. The CDR3 DNA follows: TGTGCCAGCAGTGATATAGCGGCTAGCACAGATACGCAGTATTTT. This gives the protein CASSDIAASTDTQYF.

This clonotype has a single count. The chain links TRBV7-9 to TRBJ2-2; 15 bases fit TRBD2. V was clipped by 3 bases and J by 3 bases; unmatched bases: 2. CDR3 size: 17 residues. The V gene's germline CDR1 is SEHNR and CDR2 FQNEAQ (reference sequence). The CDR3 nucleotides are TGTGCCAGCAGCTTGGGACTAGCGGGAGGATACACCGGGGAGCTGTTTTTT. Translating gives CASSLGLAGGYTGELFF.

This clonotype was counted at least ten times. J is TRBJ2-1 and V is TRBV29-1; 10 nucleotides match TRBD1. The CDR3 has 12 residues. Germline V gives CDR1 SQVTM, CDR2 ANQGSEA. The junction had 4 bases not matched to a gene; V was cut back by 6 bases and J by 8 bases. The CDR3 loop is CSVPTGGDEQFF. CDR3 nucleotide sequence: TGCAGCGTCCCGACAGGGGGCGATGAGCAGTTCTTC.

The table lists this clonotype with a few counts. The chain recombines TRBV6-2 or TRBV6-3 with TRBJ2-3; 7 nucleotides agree with TRBD2. With 10 bases clipped from V and 2 bases from J, the junction kept 12 bases outside the gene matches. The CDR3 consists of 15 residues. Germline V gives CDR1 MNHEY, CDR2 SVGEGT. The CDR3: CATLTAGVTTDTQYF. CDR3 bases: TGTGCCACCTTAACCGCGGGAGTTACCACAGATACGCAGTATTTT.

The chain couples TRBV27 to TRBJ2-1, with 9 bases identical to TRBD2. Per the germline V gene, CDR1 is MNHEY and CDR2 is SMNVEV (reference sequence). This CDR3 contains 18 residues. The V and J ends lost 5 bases and 3 bases, in that order; junction bases with no gene match: 14. The CDR3 reads CASSPGLAGGPIYNEQFF. The CDR3 bases are TGTGCCAGCAGTCCGGGGTTGGCGGGAGGGCCTATCTACAATGAGCAGTTCTTC.

This clonotype came up a few times. The rearrangement uses TRBV15 and TRBJ2-1, with D uncertain. The CDR3 has 14 amino acids. V lost 5 bases to trimming and J lost 4 bases, with 12 bases between them. Germline V gives CDR1 LNHNV, CDR2 YYDKDF (reference sequence). The CDR3 region has the DNA TGTGCCACCAGCGTACCGGCCCGGTACAATGAGCAGTTCTTC. Its translation: CATSVPARYNEQFF. Full variable domain (outside the CDR3, taken from reference TRBV15 and TRBJ2-1): DAMVIQNPRYQVTQFGKPVTLSCSQTLNHNVMYWYQQKSSQAPKLLFHYYDKDFNNEADTPDNFQSRRPNTSFCFLDIRSPGLGDTAMYLCATSVPARYNEQFFGPGTRLTVL.

The chain links TRBV20-1 to TRBJ2-1; no definite D call. V lost 6 bases to trimming and J lost 12 bases, with 12 bases between them. The CDR3 is 10 residues long. Per germline, CDR1 DFQATT and CDR2 SNEGSKA (reference sequence). CDR3 region: CSALLKVQFF. The CDR3, as DNA: TGCAGTGCCTTACTGAAGGTGCAGTTCTTC.

V and J are TRBV14 and TRBJ1-6, with D uncertain. This CDR3 has 14 amino acids. Germline lookup yields CDR1 SGHDN and CDR2 FVKESK. V lost 8 bases and J lost 6, with 14 bases in between. CDR3 sequence: CASGPHFANSPLHF. CDR3 coding DNA: TGTGCCAGCGGTCCGCACTTCGCTAATTCACCCCTCCACTTT.

This clonotype qualifies as medium-sized. The chain uses TRBV29-1 and TRBJ1-4; maybe TRBD1 (6 bases). The length of the CDR3 is 10 residues. V was trimmed by 6 bases and J by 7 bases, leaving 6 bases between them. Germline V gene data show CDR1 as SQVTM and CDR2 as ANQGSEA. The DNA of the CDR3 is TGCAGCGTACAGGGTGAAAAACTGTTTTTT. Its protein product is CSVQGEKLFF. The full variable domain, in which reference TRBV29-1 and TRBJ1-4 provide the parts outside the CDR3, is SAVISQKPSRDICQRGTSLTIQCQVDSQVTMMFWYRQQPGQSLTLIATANQGSEATYESGFVIDKFPISRPNLTFSTLTVSNMSPEDSSIYLCSVQGEKLFFGSGTQLSVL.

The chain couples TRBV12-5 to TRBJ2-7; tentatively, D is TRBD1 (6 bases). The CDR3 is made up of 13 amino acids. Per germline, CDR1 LGHNT and CDR2 FRNRAP. V lost 1 base, J lost 6 bases, and 10 bases lay in between. Written as DNA, the CDR3 is TGTGCTAGTGGTTTGGATGGACAGTCCGAGCAGTACTTC. Translation gives CASGLDGQSEQYF. The full variable domain, with the rest looked up from reference TRBV12-5 and TRBJ2-7, is DARVTQTPRHKVTEMGQEVTMRCQPILGHNTVFWYRQTMMQGLELLAYFRNRAPLDDSGMPKDRFSAEMPDATLATLKIQPSEPRDSAVYFCASGLDGQSEQYFGPGTRLTVT.

The chain has TRBV12-3 or TRBV12-4 and TRBJ2-2; D ambiguous. The CDR3 contains 14 residues. The V and J ends lost 7 bases and 3 bases respectively, with 12 bases between them. DNA of the CDR3: TGTGCCAGCATCAAGGACGGGTACACCGGGGAGCTGTTTTTT. Translation gives CASIKDGYTGELFF.

The chain recombines TRBV4-1 with TRBJ2-4; 9 nucleotides match TRBD2. Germline CDR1 is MGHRA and CDR2 is YSYEKL. The CDR3 has 21 amino acids. V gave up 1 base and J gave up 1 base; unmatched junction bases: 17. This CDR3 is CASSQVTRTSVSRLAKNIQYF. Here the CDR3 DNA reads TGCGCCAGCAGCCAAGTTACCCGGACTAGCGTCTCACGGCTGGCCAAAAACATTCAGTACTTC.

In its sample, this clonotype was seen a few times. The rearrangement links TRBV12-3 or TRBV12-4 to TRBJ2-1; 9 nucleotides agree with TRBD2. The CDR3 runs to 15 residues. The trim removed 7 bases at V and 2 bases at J, leaving 6 bases unmatched. The CDR3 sequence: CASTLGLATYNEQFF. The CDR3 DNA sequence: TGTGCCAGCACCTTGGGACTAGCCACCTACAATGAGCAGTTCTTC.

The sample holds a few counts of this clonotype. The chain has TRBV6-5 and TRBJ2-7, with a tentative D call TRBD1 (7 bases). CDR1 and CDR2 from the germline V gene are MNHEY and SVGAGI. Trimming removed 5 bases from V and 7 bases from J, with 12 bases in between. The CDR3 has 12 amino acids. This chain's CDR3 is CASSQGGEEQYF. Written as DNA, the CDR3 is TGTGCCAGCAGTCAGGGGGGTGAAGAGCAGTACTTC.

This clonotype has more than one count but fewer than ten. J is TRBJ2-6 and V is TRBV12-3 or TRBV12-4; unclear D gene. This CDR3 region has 14 residues. The V end lost 5 bases, the J end lost 5 bases, and 10 bases lay between the germline ends. DNA for the CDR3: TGTGCCAGCAGTAGCCGGAACAGGGCCAACGTCCTGACTTTC. Amino acid sequence: CASSSRNRANVLTF.

The V call is TRBV5-6, the J call TRBJ2-7; D not certain. Germline V gives CDR1 SGHDT, CDR2 YYEEEE. V lost 2 bases, J lost 0 bases, and 12 bases lay in between. CDR3 length: 15 residues. The chain's CDR3 is CASSLKEKSSYEQYF. Written as DNA, the CDR3 is TGTGCCAGCAGCTTAAAGGAGAAAAGCTCCTACGAGCAGTACTTC.

This clonotype was seen only a few times. J is TRBJ2-7 and V is TRBV25-1; TRBD1 or TRBD2 may be the D gene (5 bases each). The CDR3 is made up of 13 amino acids. Germline V gene sequence: CDR1 MGHDK, CDR2 SYGVNS. V gave up 6 bases and J gave up 0 bases, with 9 bases separating them. This CDR3 reads CASRGDSSYEQYF. CDR3 nucleotide sequence: TGTGCCAGCAGGGGAGACAGCTCCTACGAGCAGTACTTC.

The chain is built from TRBV7-2 and TRBJ1-2; D might be TRBD1 (5 bases). The germline V gene encodes CDR1 SGHTA and CDR2 FQGNSA. The CDR3 extends over 14 amino acids. Trimming left V 5 bases short and J 5 bases short, with 15 bases between. CDR3 nucleotide sequence: TGTGCCAGCAGCCAGACGGGACGGATTTATGGCTACACCTTC. Protein: CASSQTGRIYGYTF.

In this sample, this clonotype turned up a few times. The chain is built from TRBV5-1 and TRBJ1-1; weak D call: TRBD1 (6 bases). The CDR3 has 13 amino acids. Trimming shortened V by 5 bases and J by 5 bases, and 13 bases separated the two germline ends. The germline V gene has CDR1 SGHRS and CDR2 YFSETQ. CDR3 sequence reads: CASRQGPSTEAFF. DNA for the CDR3: TGCGCCAGCAGACAGGGACCTTCTACTGAAGCTTTCTTT.

The chain couples TRBV6-2 or TRBV6-3 to TRBJ2-7; TRBD1 matches 12 bases. V lost 6 bases to trimming and J lost 6 bases; unmatched junction nucleotides: 6. CDR3 length: 14 amino acids. Germline V lookup: CDR1 MNHEY, CDR2 SVGEGT. The chain's CDR3 is CASSTGQGAGEQYF. CDR3 in DNA: TGTGCCAGCAGCACGGGACAGGGGGCAGGCGAGCAGTACTTC.

In this sample, this clonotype turned up a few times. The gene calls are TRBV10-3 and TRBJ2-1; D is possibly TRBD1 or TRBD2 (7 bases each). This CDR3 has 15 residues. The V and J ends lost 6 bases and 6 bases respectively, with 18 bases between them. Per germline, CDR1 ENHRY and CDR2 SYGVKD. CDR3 in amino acids: CAISEGASGGNEQFF. The CDR3 region has the DNA TGTGCCATCAGCGAGGGGGCTAGCGGCGGCAATGAGCAGTTCTTC.

The CDR3 bases are TGCAGTGCTAGAGATGGGGCAGGGAGGATGAACACTGAAGCTTTCTTT. Amino acid sequence: CSARDGAGRMNTEAFF. The chain uses TRBV20-1 and TRBJ1-1, with D possibly TRBD1 on 5 matching bases. The CDR3 spans 16 residues. Germline V gene data show CDR1 as DFQATT and CDR2 as SNEGSKA (reference sequence). The ends were cut back, 0 bases at V and 0 bases at J, with 14 bases in the middle.

The chain carries TRBV19 and TRBJ2-1, with no clear D. Germline values: CDR1 LNHDA, CDR2 SQIVND (reference sequence). The CDR3 loop spans 21 amino acids. V was cut by 6 bases and J by 0 bases, with 30 bases left in between. This chain's CDR3 is CASSPLGNVGTRKSSYNEQFF. The CDR3 bases are TGTGCCAGTAGCCCTCTGGGGAACGTCGGTACCCGAAAGAGCTCCTACAATGAGCAGTTCTTC.

This clonotype was counted only a few times. J is TRBJ2-2 and V is TRBV12-3 or TRBV12-4; 8 bases map to TRBD2. The ends lost 7 bases at V and 6 bases at J; junction bases unmatched: 13. This CDR3 region has 16 residues. CDR3 coding DNA: TGTGCCAGCACCTGGGGTAGCGGGACAAGGCCCGGGGAGCTGTTTTTT. As protein: CASTWGSGTRPGELFF.

This clonotype was observed many times. The gene calls are TRBV12-3 or TRBV12-4 and TRBJ1-4; D gene unclear. Trimming cost V 3 bases and J 0 bases, with 5 bases left between them. CDR3 length: 14 residues. The CDR3 sequence: CASSLEATNEKLFF. CDR3 sequence (DNA): TGTGCCAGCAGTTTGGAAGCAACTAATGAAAAACTGTTTTTT.

The chain links TRBV20-1 to TRBJ2-3, with 9 bases identical to TRBD1. Looked up from germline, CDR1 is DFQATT and CDR2 is SNEGSKA (reference sequence). The CDR3 length is 15 residues. V trimming: 4 bases; J trimming: 0 bases; junction bases outside the gene matches: 5. The DNA of the CDR3 is TGCAGTGCTACAGGGACAGGGCCTAGCACAGATACGCAGTATTTT. This encodes CSATGTGPSTDTQYF.

The chain's CDR3 is CASSYRQLVSGSSPLHF. CDR3 bases: TGTGCCAGCAGTTACCGGCAGTTGGTTTCGGGAAGTTCACCCCTCCACTTT. The genes are TRBV6-5 and TRBJ1-6; D gene unclear. CDR3 length: 17 amino acids. Trimming stripped 2 bases from V and 9 bases from J, with 20 bases between. Germline assignment: CDR1 MNHEY and CDR2 SVGAGI.